This entry lists 2 T cell receptor beta chains sequenced from one sample in a study of blood T cells in healthy people across ages. It was with a sample-barcoded 5' primer and a J-beta primer mix that a second PCR of roughly 6 to 11 cycles was run. TCRdb reprocessed the 5' RACE reads via MiXCR and lists one record per CDR3 protein. Here the sample spans 700,000 to 900,000 distinct CDR3 sequences, about 55% being singletons. Sequenced material: blood. The receptors originated from an elderly man in good health.

V gene TRBV20-1 combines with J gene TRBJ2-7; TRBD2 agrees at 11 bases. CDR3 length equals 18 residues. After removal of 4 bases from V and 7 bases from J, the junction contained 21 bases not matched to a gene. Germline CDR1 is DFQATT and CDR2 is SNEGSKA (reference sequence). The CDR3 DNA reads as TGCAGTGCTATCACCGCCCTTAGCGGGGGGGCGGGGATCCATGAGCAGTACTTC. Its translation is CSAITALSGGAGIHEQYF.

The chain links TRBV4-1 to TRBJ2-1; D call uncertain. The germline gives CDR1 MGHRA, CDR2 YSYEKL. CDR3 length: 15 residues. Trimming pared 4 bases from V and 3 bases from J, leaving 13 bases between. The CDR3, as DNA: TGCGCCAGCAGCCCCCTGGGGATCCTCTACAATGAGCAGTTCTTC. It encodes CASSPLGILYNEQFF.